This is a list of T cell receptor beta chains from one sample in a study of technical replicates of blood from several donors. TCRdb keeps only in-frame clones here, not all; method: immunoSEQ multiplex PCR. The sample lists about 81,000 clones, over 75% occurring once. Sequenced material: PBMCs. These receptors originate from a human donor in good health. Some clones in this sample may be carry-over from other donors' samples. CDR3s include the opening cysteine and the closing phenylalanine or tryptophan. D genes are given only for firm matches. Clone size is given for some rows only: seen once, a few or many times, or a class if the clone is expanded.

TRBJ1-1 | . | TRBD1 | TRBV14 | CASRKTGGNTEAFF | TGTGCCAGCAGGAAGACAGGGGGGAACACTGAAGCTTTCTTT
TRBJ1-5 | . | . | TRBV6-1 | CASSEAIGEHNQPQHF | TGTGCCAGCAGTGAAGCGATAGGGGAACATAATCAGCCCCAGCATTTT
TRBJ2-7 | . | . | TRBV5-6 | CASTRGELLYEQYF | TGTGCCAGCACCCGCGGAGAGTTACTCTACGAGCAGTACTTC
TRBJ2-1 | . | TRBD2 | TRBV14 | CASSLFVAGYGFFEQFF | TGTGCCAGCAGCCTATTCGTAGCGGGATATGGATTCTTTGAGCAGTTCTTC
TRBJ2-7 | . | . | TRBV29-1 | CSVEEGRSYEQYF | TGCAGCGTTGAAGAGGGCAGATCCTACGAGCAGTACTTC
TRBJ2-1 | . | TRBD1 | TRBV27 | CASSFRGQGEVNEQFF | TGTGCCAGCAGTTTCCGGGGACAGGGGGAGGTCAATGAGCAGTTCTTC
TRBJ1-2 | . | TRBD1 | TRBV27 | CASSNGQGDGYTF | TGTGCCAGCAGTAACGGACAGGGTGATGGCTACACCTTC
TRBJ2-3 | . | . | TRBV29-1 | CSGPHRGLSTDTQYF | TGCAGCGGCCCCCATAGAGGGTTGAGCACAGATACGCAGTATTTT
TRBJ1-1 | once | . | TRBV6-1 | CASSRAAENTEAFF | TGTGCCAGCAGTCGGGCAGCGGAGAACACTGAAGCTTTCTTT
TRBJ2-5 | . | . | TRBV5-1 | CASSLAWRETQYF | TGCGCCAGCAGCTTGGCCTGGAGGGAGACCCAGTACTTC
TRBJ2-7 | . | . | TRBV11-2 | CASSSEIWEQYF | TGTGCCAGCAGCTCCGAGATTTGGGAGCAGTACTTC
TRBJ1-3 | . | . | TRBV19 | CASRESSGNTIYF | TGTGCCAGTAGGGAGAGCTCTGGAAACACCATATATTTT
TRBJ2-5 | once | . | TRBV6-7 | CASRNRLGLAYQETQYF | TGTGCCAGCAGAAATAGGTTGGGACTCGCGTACCAAGAGACCCAGTACTTC
TRBJ2-7 | once | TRBD2 | TRBV18 | CASSPTSGSSYEQYF | TGTGCCAGCTCACCGACTAGCGGGAGCTCCTACGAGCAGTACTTC
TRBJ2-6 | . | . | TRBV16 | CASSQSRGTGANVLTF | TGTGCCAGCAGTCAGTCCAGGGGAACTGGGGCCAACGTCCTGACTTTC
TRBJ1-5 | . | . | TRBV2 | CASSEGPNQPQHF | TGTGCCAGCAGTGAGGGCCCCAATCAGCCCCAGCATTTT
TRBJ2-1 | . | TRBD2 | TRBV4-2 | CASSQEKAGGRYNEQFF | TGTGCCAGCAGCCAAGAGAAAGCGGGGGGGCGGTACAATGAGCAGTTCTTC
TRBJ1-5 | . | TRBD1 | TRBV2 | CASKLQGGGQPQHF | TGTGCCAGCAAGCTACAGGGGGGGGGCCAGCCCCAGCATTTT
TRBJ2-3 | . | TRBD1 | TRBV30 | CAWSPGQITDTQYF | TGTGCCTGGAGCCCGGGACAGATCACAGATACGCAGTATTTT
TRBJ2-3 | . | . | TRBV7-2 | CASSLGLASTDTQYF | TGTGCCAGCAGCTTAGGCCTAGCGAGCACAGATACGCAGTATTTT
TRBJ2-5 | . | TRBD1 | TRBV7-6 | CASEDRDGETQYF | TGTGCCAGCGAGGACAGGGACGGGGAGACCCAGTACTTC
TRBJ1-2 | . | TRBD1 | TRBV5-6 | CASSGGQLNYGYTF | TGTGCCAGCAGCGGGGGACAGCTTAACTATGGCTACACCTTC
TRBJ2-3 | few | . | TRBV11-1 | CASSLLEGPRTDTQYF | TGTGCCAGCAGCTTATTGGAGGGGCCACGCACAGATACGCAGTATTTT
TRBJ2-3 | once | TRBD2 | TRBV9 | CASSATSGDDTQYF | TGTGCCAGCAGCGCGACTAGCGGGGACGATACGCAGTATTTT
TRBJ2-3 | . | . | TRBV6-5 | CASSRGGRGDTQYF | TGTGCCAGCAGTCGCGGCGGTCGGGGAGATACGCAGTATTTT
TRBJ2-1 | once | . | TRBV30 | CAWSVGGQNNEQFF | TGTGCCTGGAGTGTGGGCGGGCAGAACAATGAGCAGTTCTTC
TRBJ1-5 | . | . | TRBV29-1 | CSVRTQGGNQPQHF | TGCAGCGTCCGAACACAGGGTGGCAATCAGCCCCAGCATTTT
TRBJ1-6 | . | TRBD1 | TRBV10-3 | CAIRGQGNSPLHF | TGTGCCATCAGGGGACAGGGAAATTCACCCCTCCACTTT
TRBJ2-3 | . | TRBD1 | TRBV13 | CASSSKIDRVLDTQYF | TGTGCCAGCAGCTCAAAGATCGACAGGGTCCTAGATACGCAGTATTTT
TRBJ2-7 | . | . | TRBV7-8 | CASRPLAGPSYEQYF | TGTGCCAGCAGGCCCTTGGCGGGACCGTCCTACGAGCAGTACTTC
TRBJ2-2 | . | TRBD1 | TRBV29-1 | CSSRQGTTGELFF | TGCAGCAGTAGACAGGGGACCACCGGGGAGCTGTTTTTT
TRBJ2-2 | . | . | TRBV9 | CASSVWQGNTGELFF | TGTGCCAGCAGCGTATGGCAGGGGAACACCGGGGAGCTGTTTTTT